This record covers a single T cell receptor beta chain. Its target is unknown. The CDR3 sequence is 16 residues long. After removal of 0 bases from V and 1 base from J, the junction contained 1 base not matched to a gene. Germline V lookup: CDR1 LGHNA, CDR2 YNFKEQ. Repertoires were generated with immunoSEQ multiplex PCR, while TCRdb's copy carries only in-frame clones and drops some. The repertoire holds 140,000 or so clones, with around 90% as singletons. This sample was included in a study of graft-versus-host responses after intestinal transplantation. The chain uses TRBV4-2 and TRBJ2-2; TRBD2 aligns across 8 bases. The sequence was collected from a human donor who received an intestinal transplant. The sample consisted of unstimulated CD4+ T cells sorted from spleen or lymph node cells, taken before intestinal transplant. The CDR3 region is CASSQDSGVNTGELFF. CDR3 coding DNA: TGTGCCAGCAGCCAAGATAGCGGGGTGAACACCGGGGAGCTGTTTTTT.